One sample yielded the 32 T cell receptor beta chains listed below, sequenced in a study of control samples from healthy donors and cancer patients. The table came from immunoSEQ multiplex PCR; TCRdb's copy has only in-frame clones and leaves some out. Of 170,000 or so clones listed, approximately 92% are singletons. Sequences were obtained from blood. The source is a man aged 30-40 years in good health.

This chain joins TRBV7-9 and TRBJ1-1; D ambiguous. The V and J ends lost 1 base and 0 bases respectively, with 12 bases between them. CDR1 SEHNR and CDR2 FQNEAQ come from the germline V gene (reference sequence). This CDR3 spans 16 amino acids. The CDR3 coding sequence is TGTGCCAGCAGCTTAGTCCGACTGGTCATGAACACTGAAGCTTTCTTT. Protein sequence: CASSLVRLVMNTEAFF.

J is TRBJ2-6 and V is TRBV27; tentatively, D is TRBD1 (6 bases). Germline assignment: CDR1 MNHEY and CDR2 SMNVEV (reference sequence). CDR3 length: 15 residues. V lost 2 bases, J lost 2 bases, and 7 bases lay in between. CDR3 DNA: TGTGCCAGCAGTTTAGGGGGCCCTGGGGCCAACGTCCTGACTTTC. This gives the protein CASSLGGPGANVLTF.

The CDR3 DNA reads as TGCGCCAGCAGCACCGGGACAGGGAACCGGGAGACCCAGTACTTC. It codes for CASSTGTGNRETQYF. The chain combines TRBV5-1 with TRBJ2-5; 9 bases are shared with TRBD1. This CDR3 has 15 amino acids. Trimming cost V 4 bases and J 5 bases; bases outside gene matches: 9. The germline CDR1 and CDR2 sequences are SGHRS and YFSETQ.

This chain connects TRBV6-6 to TRBJ2-7; D is perhaps TRBD2 (5 bases). The CDR3 extends over 11 amino acids. Trimming shortened V by 6 bases and J by 6 bases, and 9 bases separated the two germline ends. Germline CDR1 is MNHNY and CDR2 is SVGAGI (reference sequence). CDR3 sequence: CASSPEGEQYF. Here the CDR3 DNA reads TGTGCCAGCAGCCCCGAGGGCGAGCAGTACTTC.

V gene TRBV28 combines with J gene TRBJ1-5; D may be TRBD1 (5 bases). The CDR3 is 13 amino acids. The V end was cut by 6 bases, the J end by 7 bases, with 13 bases between. CDR1 is MDHEN and CDR2 is SYDVKM in the germline V gene. The CDR3 coding sequence is TGTGCCAGCAGCGACGGAGCAGGGCAGCCCCAGCATTTT. Residues: CASSDGAGQPQHF.

The rearrangement joins TRBV18 to TRBJ2-2; the D is unclear. The CDR3 is 13 residues long. Germline CDR1 KGHSH, CDR2 LQKENI. V was shortened by 2 bases and J by 4 bases, with 5 bases between the two germline ends. CDR3 amino acids: CASSPIATGELFF. The CDR3 DNA reads as TGTGCCAGCTCACCAATCGCCACCGGGGAGCTGTTTTTT.

The V call is TRBV10-3, the J call TRBJ1-1; D gene unclear. CDR3 length: 13 residues. Germline assignment: CDR1 ENHRY and CDR2 SYGVKD. The V and J ends lost 3 bases and 8 bases respectively, with 13 bases between them. Written as DNA, the CDR3 is TGTGCCATCAGTGATTCCACAAAGACCGAAGCTTTCTTT. It is translated as CAISDSTKTEAFF.

This clone was observed a single time. This chain uses TRBV6-5 with TRBJ2-1; no firm D call. This CDR3 spans 11 amino acids. Trimming cost V 6 bases and J 10 bases, with 10 bases left between them. Germline lookup yields CDR1 MNHEY and CDR2 SVGAGI. The CDR3 loop is CASRTLGEQFF. The CDR3, as DNA: TGTGCCAGCAGGACACTTGGGGAGCAGTTCTTC.

The chain carries TRBV5-1 and TRBJ2-1, with D possibly matching TRBD2 (5 bases). Deletions cut 9 bases from V and 3 bases from J, with 13 bases between. CDR1 is SGHRS and CDR2 is YFSETQ in the germline V gene. CDR3 size: 13 residues. The chain's CDR3 is CANPPSNYNEQFF. Here the CDR3 DNA reads TGCGCCAACCCACCTAGCAACTACAATGAGCAGTTCTTC.

This clone is a singleton in its sample. The chain is built from TRBV7-8 and TRBJ2-2, with 9 bases that match TRBD1. This CDR3 has 15 amino acids. Unmatched junction bases numbered 5, after V lost 7 bases and J lost 2 bases. Per the germline V gene, CDR1 is SGHVS and CDR2 is FQNEAQ. The CDR3 reads CASTEGQGNTGELFF. In DNA, the CDR3 is TGTGCCAGCACTGAGGGACAGGGAAACACCGGGGAGCTGTTTTTT.

About this clone itself: Other DNA sequences in the same sample also yield this CDR3. The rearrangement uses TRBV5-4 and TRBJ1-1, with D tentatively TRBD1 (6 bases). CDR1 is SGHNT, CDR2 YYREEE, per germline (reference sequence). There are 13 residues in the CDR3. V was trimmed by 4 bases and J by 4 bases, leaving 11 bases between them. The CDR3 loop reads CASSLTGSTEAFF. The DNA for the CDR3 is TGTGCCAGCAGCCTAACAGGGAGCACTGAAGCTTTCTTT.

The genes are TRBV14 and TRBJ2-6; TRBD2 matches 10 bases. Trimming cost V 2 bases and J 0 bases; bases outside gene matches: 4. Looked up from germline, CDR1 is SGHDN and CDR2 is FVKESK. This CDR3 contains 18 residues. This CDR3 reads CASSQSLAGPSGANVLTF. The CDR3 coding sequence is TGTGCCAGCAGCCAATCACTAGCGGGGCCCTCTGGGGCCAACGTCCTGACTTTC.

This clone was seen once. The rearrangement uses TRBV18 and TRBJ1-1; tentatively, D is TRBD1 (5 bases). Germline values: CDR1 KGHSH, CDR2 LQKENI. The CDR3 has 14 residues. Trimming removed 6 bases from V and 4 bases from J, with 15 bases in between. This chain's CDR3 is CASSPAGRATEAFF. In nucleotides, the CDR3 is TGTGCCAGCTCCCCCGCGGGGCGGGCCACTGAAGCTTTCTTT.

The chain joins TRBV12-3 or TRBV12-4 to TRBJ1-6; 7 positions agree with TRBD1. The J segment lost 13 bases and the V segment lost 4 bases, leaving 7 bases of the junction unmatched. The CDR3 totals 13 residues. The CDR3 DNA is TGTGCCAGCAGTTCCGGACAGGTTACTCCCCTCCACTTT. This gives the protein CASSSGQVTPLHF.

V usage is TRBV2 and J usage is TRBJ2-2, with 10 nucleotides matching TRBD1. Germline V CDR1 and CDR2: SNHLY, FYNNEI. The CDR3 length is 15 residues. J gave up 5 bases and V 6 bases, and 6 bases lay outside the gene matches. CDR3 DNA sequence: TGTGCCAGCAGACCCAGGGACAGGGGAACCGGGGAGCTGTTTTTT. It specifies CASRPRDRGTGELFF.

The chain uses TRBV4-1 and TRBJ1-2, with a possible D match to TRBD1 (5 bases). This CDR3 region has 15 residues. Germline values: CDR1 MGHRA, CDR2 YSYEKL. V lost 1 base and J lost 6, with 15 bases in between. The CDR3 DNA sequence: TGCGCCAGCAGCCAAGGGGCGGTAGGGGTCGATGGCTACACCTTC. Translated, it gives CASSQGAVGVDGYTF.

This clone came up once. The chain has TRBV5-1 and TRBJ2-3; D unresolved. There are 13 residues in the CDR3. Trimming shortened V by 5 bases and J by 4 bases, and 11 bases separated the two germline ends. Germline-derived CDR1 and CDR2 are SGHRS and YFSETQ. CDR3 coding DNA: TGCGCCAGCAGGGTGGACCTCCCAGATACGCAGTATTTT. It specifies CASRVDLPDTQYF. The whole variable domain, remainder taken from reference TRBV5-1 and TRBJ2-3, is KAGVTQTPRYLIKTRGQQVTLSCSPISGHRSVSWYQQTPGQGLQFLFEYFSETQRNKGNFPGRFSGRQFSNSRSEMNVSTLELGDSALYLCASRVDLPDTQYFGPGTRLTVL.

The J gene is TRBJ2-3, the V gene TRBV2, with 7 bases matching TRBD1. V shed 8 bases, J shed 2 bases, and the junction held 4 bases outside the gene matches. Germline CDR1 SNHLY, CDR2 FYNNEI. This CDR3 comprises 13 residues. Here the CDR3 reads CASGGQITDTQYF. DNA of the CDR3: TGTGCCAGCGGGGGACAGATCACAGATACGCAGTATTTT.

V is TRBV6-2 or TRBV6-3 and J is TRBJ1-5; perhaps TRBD1 as D (6 bases). CDR1 and CDR2 from the germline V gene are MNHEY and SVGEGT. V was trimmed by 6 bases and J by 4 bases, leaving 10 bases between them. The CDR3 contains 13 residues. CDR3 sequence reads: CASSQDRNQPQHF. The CDR3 nucleotides are TGTGCCAGCAGCCAAGACAGGAATCAGCCCCAGCATTTT.

The CDR3 is CASSYLGSPLHF. CDR3 sequence (DNA): TGTGCCAGCAGTTACCTAGGTTCACCCCTCCACTTT. This chain connects TRBV6-5 to TRBJ1-6; D unresolved. CDR1 and CDR2 from the germline V gene are MNHEY and SVGAGI. The V end lost 2 bases, the J end lost 9 bases, and 5 bases lay between the germline ends. CDR3 size: 12 residues.

This clone was picked up a small number of times. J is TRBJ2-7 and V is TRBV10-2; D unresolved. The V gene's germline CDR1 is WSHSY and CDR2 SAAADI. CDR3 length equals 13 residues. V dropped 3 bases and J dropped 4 bases, with 10 bases sitting between them. This CDR3 is CASSEMWEYEQYF. CDR3 coding DNA: TGCGCCAGCAGTGAAATGTGGGAATACGAGCAGTACTTC.

The chain uses TRBV10-2 and TRBJ2-7; D perhaps matches TRBD2 (6 bases). Trimming took off 2 bases at V and 4 bases at J, with 12 bases between the two ends. Germline-derived CDR1 and CDR2 are WSHSY and SAAADI. The CDR3 spans 14 residues. The DNA of the CDR3 is TGCGCCAGCAGTGAGACGGCTAGCGTGTACGAGCAGTACTTC. Translating it yields CASSETASVYEQYF.

J is TRBJ2-2 and V is TRBV11-3; D gene unclear. CDR1 is SGHNT and CDR2 is YENEEA in the germline V gene. This CDR3 is 12 amino acids long. V lost 6 bases to trimming and J lost 5 bases, with 7 bases between them. The chain's CDR3 is CASSSWTGELFF. The CDR3, as DNA: TGTGCCAGCAGTTCCTGGACCGGGGAGCTGTTTTTT.

This clone was recorded once. The rearrangement uses TRBV30 and TRBJ1-1, with a tentative D call TRBD1 (6 bases). V was cut by 3 bases and J by 7 bases, with 9 bases left in between. The CDR3 is 11 residues long. Germline CDR1 and CDR2: GTSNPN and SVGIG (reference sequence). The CDR3 DNA reads TGTGCCTGGAGCCCAGGGGTTGAAGCTTTCTTT. It is translated as CAWSPGVEAFF.

This clone was seen a handful of times. This chain connects TRBV4-3 to TRBJ1-5; TRBD1 is a possible D gene (5 bases). The germline CDR1 and CDR2 sequences are LGHNA and YSLEER. V was pared by 0 bases and J by 3 bases, with 9 bases between. The CDR3 has 15 amino acids. The DNA for the CDR3 is TGCGCCAGCAGCCAAGACCGGGGCTTCAATCAGCCCCAGCATTTT. Translated: CASSQDRGFNQPQHF.

The chain has TRBV10-2 and TRBJ1-4; D unclear. CDR1 and CDR2 from the germline V gene are WSHSY and SAAADI. The ends were cut back, 8 bases at V and 8 bases at J, with 12 bases in the middle. The CDR3 totals 12 residues. The CDR3 is CASRQWEEKLFF. DNA for the CDR3: TGCGCCAGCCGCCAGTGGGAGGAAAAACTGTTTTTT.

This chain joins TRBV7-2 and TRBJ2-6; tentative D call: TRBD2 (6 bases). Germline-derived CDR1 and CDR2 are SGHTA and FQGNSA. Trimming took 1 base from V and 2 from J, leaving 6 bases between them. This CDR3 has 15 residues. DNA for the CDR3: TGTGCCAGCAGCTTAGGGGGGGCTGGGGCCAACGTCCTGACTTTC. This translates into CASSLGGAGANVLTF.

The chain employs TRBV10-1 and TRBJ2-7; D might be TRBD2 (5 bases). The CDR3 sequence is 13 residues long. CDR1 and CDR2 (germline): WNHNN, SYGVQD (reference sequence). V was trimmed by 3 bases and J by 3 bases, leaving 9 bases between them. The CDR3 loop reads CASSDVAGYEQYF. The CDR3 nucleotides read TGCGCCAGCAGTGACGTTGCGGGCTACGAGCAGTACTTC.

This chain uses TRBV19 with TRBJ1-1; TRBD1 matches at 7 bases. CDR1 is LNHDA and CDR2 is SQIVND in the germline V gene (reference sequence). The CDR3 has 12 residues. J gave up 5 bases and V 10 bases, and 7 bases lay outside the gene matches. The CDR3 here is CATESGGTEAFF. The DNA of the CDR3 is TGTGCCACCGAATCAGGGGGGACTGAAGCTTTCTTT.

The chain recombines TRBV7-9 with TRBJ2-7, with D unclear. The CDR3 contains 13 residues. V lost 7 bases to trimming and J lost 3 bases, with 13 bases between them. Germline CDR1 is SEHNR and CDR2 is FQNEAQ (reference sequence). CDR3 sequence: CASTLGTIYEQYF. For the CDR3, the DNA is TGTGCCAGCACCCTGGGAACTATCTACGAGCAGTACTTC.

This chain connects TRBV10-3 to TRBJ1-4; D uncertain. The length of the CDR3 is 11 residues. Deletions cut 6 bases from V and 12 bases from J, with 11 bases between. In germline, CDR1 is ENHRY, CDR2 SYGVKD. The CDR3, as DNA: TGTGCCATCAGGAGGGATGAGGAACTGTTTTTT. Amino acid sequence: CAIRRDEELFF.

The CDR3 DNA reads TGCAGTGCTAGTCCCCTCGCCAGGGGGCCTTCTGGGGCCAACGTCCTGACTTTC. Its translation: CSASPLARGPSGANVLTF. The J gene is TRBJ2-6, the V gene TRBV20-1; 8 nucleotides agree with TRBD1. In germline, CDR1 is DFQATT, CDR2 SNEGSKA (reference sequence). This CDR3 has 18 residues. V dropped 3 bases and J dropped 1; count of bases not matched to a gene: 11.